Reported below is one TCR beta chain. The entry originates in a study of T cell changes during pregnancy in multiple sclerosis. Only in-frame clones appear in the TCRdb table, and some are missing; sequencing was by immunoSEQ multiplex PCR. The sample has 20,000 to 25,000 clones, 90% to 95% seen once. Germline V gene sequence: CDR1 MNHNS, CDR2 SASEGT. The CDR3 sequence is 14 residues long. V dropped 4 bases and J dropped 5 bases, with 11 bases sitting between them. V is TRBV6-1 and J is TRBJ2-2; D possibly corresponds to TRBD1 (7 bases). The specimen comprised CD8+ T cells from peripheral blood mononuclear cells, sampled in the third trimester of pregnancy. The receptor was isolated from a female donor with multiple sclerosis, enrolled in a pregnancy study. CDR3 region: CASSVRGVTGELFF. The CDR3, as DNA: TGTGCCAGCAGTGTCAGGGGGGTGACCGGGGAGCTGTTTTTT.